This TCR beta chain is drawn from a study of T-cell reconstitution after alpha-beta-depleted transplantation in children. Preparing the TCRbeta library involved the use of unique molecular identifiers. TCRdb re-called the PCR reads through MiXCR, storing one row per CDR3 protein. The sample has about 610,000 distinct CDR3 sequences; roughly 10% are singletons. Germline CDR1 is SEHNR and CDR2 is FQNEAQ (reference sequence). V lost 7 bases to trimming and J lost 5 bases; unmatched junction nucleotides: 7. This CDR3 has 15 amino acids. The chain is built from TRBV7-9 and TRBJ2-1; 11 nucleotides align to TRBD2. Here the sequenced sample was PBMCs from the stem cell graft donor, taken from the stem cell graft. The source is a human donor who donated a stem cell graft to a child with acute myeloid leukemia. The CDR3 loop reads CASNPGGLADNEQFF. CDR3 in DNA: TGTGCCAGCAACCCGGGGGGACTAGCGGACAATGAGCAGTTCTTC.